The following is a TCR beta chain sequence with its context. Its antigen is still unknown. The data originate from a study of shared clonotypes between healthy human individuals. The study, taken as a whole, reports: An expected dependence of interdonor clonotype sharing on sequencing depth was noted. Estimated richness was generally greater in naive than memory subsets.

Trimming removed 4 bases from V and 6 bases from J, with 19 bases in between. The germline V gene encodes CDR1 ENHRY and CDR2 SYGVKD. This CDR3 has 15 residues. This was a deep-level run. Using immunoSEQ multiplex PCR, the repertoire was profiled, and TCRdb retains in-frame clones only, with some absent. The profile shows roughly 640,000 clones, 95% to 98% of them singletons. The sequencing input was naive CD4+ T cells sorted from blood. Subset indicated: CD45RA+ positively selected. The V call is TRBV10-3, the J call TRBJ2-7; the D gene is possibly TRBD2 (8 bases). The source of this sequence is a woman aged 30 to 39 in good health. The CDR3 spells CAISAGGAGVSEQYF. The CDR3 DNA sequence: TGTGCCATCAGTGCAGGGGGAGCGGGAGTGTCCGAGCAGTACTTC.